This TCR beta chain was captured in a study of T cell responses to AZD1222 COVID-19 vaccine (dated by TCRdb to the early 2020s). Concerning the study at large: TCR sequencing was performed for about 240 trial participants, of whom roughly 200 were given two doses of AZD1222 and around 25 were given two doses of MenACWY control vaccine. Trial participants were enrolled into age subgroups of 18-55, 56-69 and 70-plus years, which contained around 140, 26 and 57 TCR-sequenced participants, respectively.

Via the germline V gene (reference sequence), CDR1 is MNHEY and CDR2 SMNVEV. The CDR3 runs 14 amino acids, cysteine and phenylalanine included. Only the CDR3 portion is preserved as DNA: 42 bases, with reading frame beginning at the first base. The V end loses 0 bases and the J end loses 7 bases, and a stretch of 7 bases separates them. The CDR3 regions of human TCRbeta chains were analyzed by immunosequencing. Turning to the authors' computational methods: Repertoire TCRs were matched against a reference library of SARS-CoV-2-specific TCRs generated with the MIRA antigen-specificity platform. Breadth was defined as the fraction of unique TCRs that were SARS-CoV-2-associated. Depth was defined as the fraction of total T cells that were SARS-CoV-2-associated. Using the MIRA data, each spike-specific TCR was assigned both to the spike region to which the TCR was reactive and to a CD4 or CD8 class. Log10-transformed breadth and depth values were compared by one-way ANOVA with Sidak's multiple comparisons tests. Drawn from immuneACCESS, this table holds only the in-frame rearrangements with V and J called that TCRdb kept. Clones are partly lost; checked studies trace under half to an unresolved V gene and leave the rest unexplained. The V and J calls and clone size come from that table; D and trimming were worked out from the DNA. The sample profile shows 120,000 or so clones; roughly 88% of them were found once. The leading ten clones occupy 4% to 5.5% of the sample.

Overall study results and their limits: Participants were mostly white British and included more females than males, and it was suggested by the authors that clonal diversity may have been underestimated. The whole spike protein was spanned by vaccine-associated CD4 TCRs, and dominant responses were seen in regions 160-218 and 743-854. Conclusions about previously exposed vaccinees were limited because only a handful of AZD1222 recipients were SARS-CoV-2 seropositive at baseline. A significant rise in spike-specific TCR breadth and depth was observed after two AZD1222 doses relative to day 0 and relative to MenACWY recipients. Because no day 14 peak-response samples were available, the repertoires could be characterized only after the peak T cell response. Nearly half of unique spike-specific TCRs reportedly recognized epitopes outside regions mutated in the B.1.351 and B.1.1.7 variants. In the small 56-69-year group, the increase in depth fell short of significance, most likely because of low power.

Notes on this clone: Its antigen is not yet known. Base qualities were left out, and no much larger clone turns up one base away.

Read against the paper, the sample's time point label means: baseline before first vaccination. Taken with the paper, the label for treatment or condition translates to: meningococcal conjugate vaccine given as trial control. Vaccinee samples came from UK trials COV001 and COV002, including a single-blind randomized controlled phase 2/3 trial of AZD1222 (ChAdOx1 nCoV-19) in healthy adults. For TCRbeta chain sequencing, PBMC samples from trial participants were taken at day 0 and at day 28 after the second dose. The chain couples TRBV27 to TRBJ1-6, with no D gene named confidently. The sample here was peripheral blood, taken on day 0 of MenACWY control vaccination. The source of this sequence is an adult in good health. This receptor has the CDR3 CASSLSGRNSPLHF. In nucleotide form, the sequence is TGTGCCAGCAGTTTATCAGGGCGCAATTCACCCCTCCACTTT.